Only a few counts were recorded for the clone carrying this T cell receptor beta chain. The source of the sample is a study of shared T cell receptors in the human thymus. CDR1 is MDHEN and CDR2 is SYDVKM in the germline V gene. The J segment lost 5 bases and the V segment lost 6 bases, leaving 16 bases of the junction unmatched. The CDR3 sequence is 17 residues long. Generated by immunoSEQ multiplex PCR, the TCRdb table keeps only in-frame clones and is missing some. The sample holds about 660,000 clones, more than 75% seen once. The data were also submitted as part of a second study, on human thymus T cells. That investigation notes: Related work showed strongly overlapping thymic repertoires across unrelated individuals.

The TCR sequence derives from a boy younger than two with a congenital heart defect. Source material: thymocytes. The chain links TRBV28 to TRBJ1-1; TRBD1 matches at 9 bases. The CDR3 sequence: CASSSDKEQGASTEAFF. The DNA of the CDR3 is TGTGCCAGCAGCTCCGATAAGGAACAGGGGGCTTCGACTGAAGCTTTCTTT.